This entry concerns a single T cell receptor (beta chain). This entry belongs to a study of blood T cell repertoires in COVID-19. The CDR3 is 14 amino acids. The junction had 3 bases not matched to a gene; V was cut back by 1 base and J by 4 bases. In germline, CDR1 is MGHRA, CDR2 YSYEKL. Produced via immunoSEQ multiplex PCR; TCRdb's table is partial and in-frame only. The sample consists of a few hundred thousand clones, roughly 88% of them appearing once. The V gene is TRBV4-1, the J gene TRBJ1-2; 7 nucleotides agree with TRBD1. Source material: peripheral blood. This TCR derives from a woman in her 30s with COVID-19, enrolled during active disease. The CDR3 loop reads CASSQATGFYGYTF. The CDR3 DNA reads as TGCGCCAGCAGCCAAGCGACAGGGTTCTATGGCTACACCTTC.